What follows describes a single TCR beta chain. What this receptor recognizes is not known. The missing conserved phenylalanine or tryptophan at the end of this CDR3 makes a read error likely. The sample is drawn from a study of molecular identifiers for immune sequencing clone quantification (dated by TCRdb to between 2017 and 2018). Regarding the research as a whole: In a replicate experiment, RNA from around 18,000 or 91,000 naive CD8 T cells was split into five aliquots, four of which were sequenced. CD8 T cells were used in a methods study to benchmark molecular-identifier clustering-based TCR repertoire sequencing (MIDCIRS) and TCR RNA copy counting. The paper's findings and limits, for the study overall: Highly expanded clone sizes could be underestimated if identical TCR molecules share a barcode. Without barcode sub-clustering, chimeric consensus sequences inflated TCR diversity; chimeras reached as high as 47%. Modeling estimated around 3.2 recovered TCR RNA copies per cell, compared with around 9.7 by digital PCR, which implies roughly 30% capture efficiency. The naive libraries included spiked-in Jurkat TCR RNA (about nine copies' worth), and this Jurkat TCR RNA is not part of the donor repertoire. In CMV-specific effector cells, clones with more than 20 RNA copies accounted for over 97% of molecules, whereas in naive cells such clones accounted for under 1%. Even against a background of about a million naive CD8 T cells, spiked-in Jurkat TCR RNA amounting to a single cell's worth was reported to be detectable.

Termini included, the CDR3 measures 15 amino acids. CDR3 DNA only is kept here, 45 bases in frame from base 1. V is clipped by 5 bases and J by 6 bases, and the sequence between their germline boundaries is 20 bases long. The germline V gene sets CDR1 to MNHEY and CDR2 to SVGEGT. Libraries of naive CD8 T cells were built from approximately 20,000 to 980,000 sorted cells, with 10%, 30% or 50% of the purified RNA used. Naive CD8 T cells were FACS-sorted as CD8+CD4-CCR7+CD45RA+ on a BD FACSAria II into RLT Plus buffer. To test detection sensitivity, Jurkat RNA equal to approximately 10 TCR copies was added to samples of about 20,000-1,100,000 naive CD8 T cells. CD8 T cells were enriched using RosetteSep CD8+ T Cell Enrichment Cocktail and Ficoll-Paque, and the enriched cells then underwent ACK red cell lysis. Libraries were built with PCR. Sequencing relied on a NextSeq 500. Bulk TCR libraries were prepared as previously described, using TCR primers listed in Table S5. Total RNA was purified with the Qiagen AllPrep DNA/RNA kit. Before any analysis, reads coming from multiple sequencing runs of the same library were combined into one pool. The study's processing was this. Reads were retained only if their TCR constant sequence matched exactly, and those retained reads were trimmed to 150 nt and grouped according to their 12-nt molecular barcodes. Reads in each barcode group were sub-clustered using a 15% Levenshtein threshold, and a quality-weighted consensus sequence was built for each RNA molecule. Non-functional sequences were filtered out, along with any lower-count sequence sitting one edit away from another sequence. Barcode sub-clusters with fewer than 20% of the maximum read count were removed, based on fitting two negative binomial distributions. The public reads were quality trimmed at Q25 with fastp and then assembled into clones with MiXCR by TCRdb, keeping productive beta chains. Rows are unified per CDR3 protein, each entry keeping the most common DNA and genes. The V and J calls reflect TCRdb's pipeline rather than the authors' work. Counted in this sample were nearly 55,000 distinct CDR3 sequences; around 33% of them appeared once. The ten largest make up 3.5% to 4.5% of the sample.

Input material: naive CD8+ T cells from blood, with Jurkat cell RNA spiked in. Taken with the paper, the label for cell subset or site translates to: FACS-sorted CD8+CD4-CCR7+CD45RA+ naive T cells. The TCR was taken from a human donor in good health. Some libraries in this study had Jurkat cell RNA spiked in. The sequence links TRBV6-2 or TRBV6-3 to TRBJ2-7; a tentative D call is TRBD2 (6 bases match). The sequenced DNA: TGTGCCAGCAGTCCTGCTGGGCGGGAAGTATCCGAGCAGTACATC. It translates as CASSPAGREVSEQYI.